Shown below are 3 T cell receptor beta chains from a single sample sequenced in a study of tumor-infiltrating lymphocytes in primary liver carcinoma. Both blood RNA, taken from unsorted whole blood, and germline DNA were extracted. The input was around 530 ng total RNA; TCR beta cDNA was made from it with a constant-region primer. Three nested multiplex PCR rounds, a slightly modified ARM-PCR method, built the TCR beta libraries. TRBV1-TRBV30 forward primers and a C-beta reverse primer were used in the first two PCR rounds, which each ran for approximately 11 cycles. TCRdb processed the multiplex PCR reads anew with MiXCR; each CDR3 protein has one entry. The sample consists of about 310,000 distinct CDR3 sequences, 58% of them appearing once. The sample was peripheral blood. The receptors stem from a woman under 40 with primary liver carcinoma and hepatitis B virus infection.

To note about this clonotype: This may stem from a read error, because a much larger clone lies one nucleotide away. This rearrangement joins TRBV5-6 to TRBJ2-6, with D unclear. V was pared by 0 bases and J by 6 bases, with 13 bases between. This CDR3 comprises 16 residues. Germline CDR1 SGHDT, CDR2 YYEEEE. CDR3 coding DNA: TGTGCCAGCAGCTTGGGATGGGGTTCAGTGGCCAACGTCCTGACTTTC. Its protein product is CASSLGWGSVANVLTF.

The chain combines TRBV6-1 with TRBJ2-4, with 7 bases matching TRBD1. Trimming removed 3 bases from V and 4 bases from J; junction bases left unmatched: 9. This CDR3 is 16 amino acids long. Germline CDR1 reads MNHNS; CDR2 reads SASEGT. Written as DNA, the CDR3 is TGTGCCAGCAGTGATCTGGCCGGGACAGCGAAAAACATTCAGTACTTC. This translates into CASSDLAGTAKNIQYF.

Comment on this clonotype: A much bigger clone sits one base away, suggesting this may be a read error. This CDR3 is CDSSYSGPATSYEQYF. CDR3 bases: TGTGACAGCAGTTACTCAGGACCCGCGACTTCCTACGAGCAGTACTTC. The gene calls are TRBV6-5 and TRBJ2-7; no reliable D call. Per germline, CDR1 MNHEY and CDR2 SVGAGI. This CDR3 contains 16 residues.